This T cell receptor beta chain was recovered during a study of T cell changes during pregnancy in multiple sclerosis. This table comes from immunoSEQ multiplex PCR, and its TCRdb copy is limited to in-frame clones, with some not included. The sample has around 110,000 clones, 92% seen once. CDR3 size: 14 residues. CDR1 is SGHDN and CDR2 is FVKESK in the germline V gene. Trimming pared 4 bases from V and 4 bases from J, leaving 10 bases between. This clone came up a few times. Here the sequenced sample was peripheral blood, taken in the third trimester of pregnancy. The rearrangement links TRBV14 to TRBJ2-2, with D perhaps TRBD1 (6 bases). This sequence was found in a female donor with multiple sclerosis, enrolled in a pregnancy study. DNA for the CDR3: TGTGCCAGCAGCCCGGGCAGGGGCACCGGGGAGCTGTTTTTT. Residues: CASSPGRGTGELFF.